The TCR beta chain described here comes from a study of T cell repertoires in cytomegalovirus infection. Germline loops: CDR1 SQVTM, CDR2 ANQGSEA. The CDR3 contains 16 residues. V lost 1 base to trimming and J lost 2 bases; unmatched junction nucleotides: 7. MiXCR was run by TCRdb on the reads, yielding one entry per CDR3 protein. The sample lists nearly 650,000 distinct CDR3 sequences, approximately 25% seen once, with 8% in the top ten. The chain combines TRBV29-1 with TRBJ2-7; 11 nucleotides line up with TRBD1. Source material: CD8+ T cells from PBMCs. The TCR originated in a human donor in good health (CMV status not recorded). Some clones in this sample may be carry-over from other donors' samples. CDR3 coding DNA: TGCAGCGTTGAAGGGGGCCAGGGACAGGGGGCCTACGAGCAGTACTTC. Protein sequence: CSVEGGQGQGAYEQYF.